This T cell receptor (beta chain) was captured in a study of blood T cell repertoires in COVID-19. Study-wide background: From the United States, Italy and Spain came samples of acute and convalescent COVID-19. Sources were T cells, B-cell-depleted T cells, or PBMCs; the material itself was cDNA or gDNA.

This clone has just one count. Repertoires were generated with immunoSEQ multiplex PCR, while TCRdb's copy carries only in-frame clones and drops some. The table lists roughly 76,000 clones, approximately 78% of them singletons. Trimming cost V 4 bases and J 4 bases, with 7 bases left between them. The CDR3 is made up of 12 amino acids. CDR1 is SQVTM, CDR2 ANQGSEA, per germline. The source of this sequence is a woman between 70 and 85 years old with acute or convalescent COVID-19. The V gene is TRBV29-1, the J gene TRBJ1-4; D is unresolved. Sequencing was performed on peripheral blood. The CDR3 sequence: CSVGQNNEKLFF. The CDR3 DNA sequence: TGCAGCGTTGGCCAGAATAATGAAAAACTGTTTTTT.